The rows below give T cell receptor beta chains drawn from one sample of a study of shared clonotypes between healthy human individuals. This table comes from immunoSEQ multiplex PCR, and its TCRdb copy is limited to in-frame clones, with some not included. Of about 450,000 clones in the sample, about 85% were seen once. Sequenced material: PBMCs. The receptors here all came from a woman between 40 and 50 years old in good health. Some clones in this sample may be carry-over from other donors' samples. CDR3s include the opening cysteine and the closing phenylalanine or tryptophan. A D gene is named only where the DNA matches it firmly. A clone size is listed for some rows: how often the clone was seen (once, few, many), or a class if it is expanded.

j_call clone_size d_call v_call cdr3_aa cdr3_nt
TRBJ2-7 - - TRBV5-1 CASSLGGTGTYEQYF TGCGCCAGCAGCTTGGGCGGGACTGGTACCTACGAGCAGTACTTC
TRBJ1-1 - - TRBV28 CASSLSGSNTEAFF TGTGCCAGCAGTTTGTCCGGCAGTAACACTGAAGCTTTCTTT
TRBJ1-4 - TRBD1 TRBV5-1 CASSQGTENEKLFF TGCGCCAGCAGCCAAGGGACAGAAAATGAAAAACTGTTTTTT
TRBJ1-2 - - TRBV7-9 CASSLDRGLDYGYTF TGTGCCAGCAGCTTAGATCGGGGTTTGGACTATGGCTACACCTTC
TRBJ2-1 - - TRBV7-9 CASSLAKGGYNEQFF TGTGCCAGCAGCTTAGCGAAGGGAGGTTACAATGAGCAGTTCTTC
TRBJ1-1 - - TRBV7-9 CASSLGGGTEAFF TGTGCCAGCAGCTTGGGGGGCGGCACTGAAGCTTTCTTT
TRBJ2-3 - - TRBV29-1 CSVGYSGDTQYF TGCAGCGTTGGCTATTCGGGGGATACGCAGTATTTT
TRBJ2-7 once TRBD1 TRBV28 CASSPGQGIHEQYF TGTGCCAGCAGTCCGGGACAGGGGATCCACGAGCAGTACTTC
TRBJ2-2 - - TRBV27 CASSPGTYFTGELFF TGTGCCAGCAGTCCAGGGACATATTTCACCGGGGAGCTGTTTTTT
TRBJ2-5 - TRBD2 TRBV11-3 CASSRGVGYSTGTQYF TGTGCCAGCAGCCGGGGGGTCGGGTACTCGACGGGGACCCAGTACTTC
TRBJ2-1 - - TRBV7-8 CASSLTYNEQFF TGTGCCAGCAGCCTCACCTACAATGAGCAGTTCTTC
TRBJ2-6 once - TRBV18 CASSTGTPGSGANVLTF TGTGCCAGCTCAACGGGGACACCCGGCTCTGGGGCCAACGTCCTGACTTTC
TRBJ2-5 - TRBD2 TRBV5-1 CASSPPSSGSAETQYF TGCGCCAGCAGCCCCCCGAGTAGCGGGAGTGCAGAGACCCAGTACTTC
TRBJ2-2 few TRBD2 TRBV7-6 CASSPTRRLAGAHGELFF TGTGCCAGCAGCCCAACCCGGAGACTAGCGGGAGCGCACGGGGAGCTGTTTTTT
TRBJ2-2 - TRBD1 TRBV5-4 CASSLGTGDTGELFF TGTGCCAGCAGCTTAGGGACAGGGGACACCGGGGAGCTGTTTTTT
TRBJ2-3 - - TRBV6-5 CASSYQGIHGDTQYF TGTGCCAGCAGTTACCAAGGCATCCACGGAGATACGCAGTATTTT
TRBJ1-2 - - TRBV28 CASTRQGPYGYTF TGTGCCAGCACGAGGCAGGGGCCCTATGGCTACACCTTC
TRBJ1-2 - - TRBV15 CATSRDRAGNYGYTF TGTGCCACCAGCAGAGATCGGGCAGGGAACTATGGCTACACCTTC
TRBJ2-1 - TRBD2 TRBV10-1 CASSDASGRGPYNEQFF TGCGCCAGCAGTGATGCAAGCGGGAGAGGGCCTTACAATGAGCAGTTCTTC
TRBJ2-5 - TRBD2 TRBV2 CASSEGREWETQYF TGTGCCAGCAGTGAAGGGCGGGAGTGGGAGACCCAGTACTTC
TRBJ2-7 - - TRBV7-9 CASRSDSSYEQYF TGTGCCAGCAGAAGCGACAGCTCCTACGAGCAGTACTTC
TRBJ2-5 - - TRBV11-3 CASSLQGAGAQYF TGTGCCAGCAGCTTACAGGGCGCCGGGGCCCAGTACTTC
TRBJ2-5 - - TRBV6-5 CASSYRSQETQYF TGTGCCAGCAGTTACAGGAGCCAAGAGACCCAGTACTTC
TRBJ2-1 many - TRBV7-8 CASSLAPWGDEQFF TGTGCCAGCAGCTTAGCGCCCTGGGGGGATGAGCAGTTCTTC
TRBJ2-5 - TRBD1 TRBV29-1 CSAQDREGKETQYF TGCAGCGCCCAGGACAGGGAAGGAAAAGAGACCCAGTACTTC
TRBJ1-2 - - TRBV7-2 CASSSGVGYGYTF TGTGCCAGCAGCTCAGGTGTGGGCTATGGCTACACCTTC
TRBJ2-7 - - TRBV30 CAWSPRVEQYF TGTGCCTGGAGCCCACGGGTCGAGCAGTACTTC
TRBJ1-5 once - TRBV19 CASSQGRDQPQHF TGTGCCAGTAGTCAAGGACGGGATCAGCCCCAGCATTTT
TRBJ2-7 - TRBD2 TRBV5-1 CASSSPGGEQYF TGCGCCAGCAGCTCCCCGGGGGGGGAGCAGTACTTC
TRBJ2-3 few TRBD2 TRBV27 CASSRTSGASTDTQYF TGTGCCAGCAGTCGCACTAGCGGGGCCAGCACAGATACGCAGTATTTT
TRBJ2-3 - - TRBV6-1 CASSGSRGVSDTQYF TGTGCCAGCAGTGGATCCAGGGGGGTTTCAGATACGCAGTATTTT
TRBJ2-2 once - TRBV28 CASSPRWSRLRELFF TGTGCCAGCAGTCCCAGGTGGTCTAGACTTAGGGAGCTGTTTTTT
TRBJ1-2 - - TRBV19 CASSNQGKGYTF TGTGCCAGTAGCAACCAGGGGAAGGGCTACACCTTC
TRBJ2-7 - - TRBV21-1 CASSKDPTSGSSPPAYDEQYF TGTGCCAGCAGCAAAGACCCGACTAGCGGGAGTTCCCCGCCAGCTTACGACGAGCAGTACTTC
TRBJ2-1 - - TRBV30 CAWTRARRSYNEQFF TGTGCCTGGACAAGGGCGAGGCGGTCCTACAATGAGCAGTTCTTC
TRBJ2-4 once - TRBV4-2 CASSQDLRVLAKNIQYF TGTGCCAGCAGCCAAGATCTAAGGGTATTGGCCAAAAACATTCAGTACTTC
TRBJ1-2 - TRBD1 TRBV29-1 CSVVTGDNYGYTF TGCAGCGTTGTTACAGGGGACAACTATGGCTACACCTTC
TRBJ1-2 - - TRBV28 CASLGAQAHYGYTF TGTGCCAGCCTCGGCGCGCAGGCCCACTATGGCTACACCTTC
TRBJ2-7 - - TRBV6-1 CASTLQGTQMYEQYF TGTGCCAGCACCTTACAAGGGACCCAGATGTACGAGCAGTACTTC
TRBJ2-7 - TRBD1 TRBV18 CASSRPGDRGYEQYF TGTGCCAGCTCGCGGCCGGGTGACAGGGGCTACGAGCAGTACTTC
TRBJ1-2 - - TRBV5-6 CASSLDSRLHYGYTF TGTGCCAGCAGCTTGGATTCCCGCCTGCACTATGGCTACACCTTC